Listed below are T cell receptor beta chains from one sample, sequenced in a study of CD8 T cells in ankylosing spondylitis. TCRdb processed the 5' RACE reads anew with MiXCR; each CDR3 protein has one entry. Of about 540,000 distinct CDR3 sequences in the sample, 10% to 15% were seen once. Sequenced material: blood, either unsorted or a sorted T cell fraction (not recorded which). All receptors come from a male donor with ankylosing spondylitis. Each CDR3 is given with its conserved first and last residue. The order of the fields is clone size, V gene, J gene, CDR3 length, D gene, CDR3 protein, CDR3 DNA. A D gene is named only where the DNA matches it firmly. Clone sizes are given selectively: once, few, many, or a class where the clone is expanded.

>.|TRBV27|TRBJ2-7|16|.
CASSLRRMGASYEQYF
TGTGCCAGCAGTTTAAGAAGGATGGGGGCCTCCTACGAGCAGTACTTC
>many|TRBV24-1|TRBJ2-1|16|TRBD2
CATSVPLAGSYNEQFF
TGTGCCACCAGTGTTCCACTAGCGGGATCCTACAATGAGCAGTTCTTC
>.|TRBV20-1|TRBJ2-5|15|TRBD2
CSARPQLAGVETQYF
TGCAGTGCTCGCCCCCAACTAGCGGGAGTGGAGACCCAGTACTTC
>.|TRBV7-8|TRBJ2-5|15|.
CASSLGPGAKETQYF
TGTGCCAGCAGCCTAGGCCCGGGAGCCAAAGAGACCCAGTACTTC
>.|TRBV20-1|TRBJ2-7|14|.
CSADLSGNSYEQYF
TGCAGTGCGGACCTATCGGGGAACTCCTACGAGCAGTACTTC
>.|TRBV6-1|TRBJ2-3|13|.
CASLRTDSVTQYF
TGTGCCAGCCTAAGAACAGACTCCGTAACGCAGTATTTT
>few|TRBV30|TRBJ2-7|12|.
CAWSAQGDEQYF
TGTGCCTGGAGTGCACAGGGCGACGAGCAGTACTTC
>few|TRBV24-1|TRBJ2-4|12|.
CATRSTLGIQYF
TGTGCCACCAGATCGACCCTGGGCATTCAGTACTTC
>few|TRBV5-4|TRBJ2-6|19|.
CASSFRPHKLSSGANVLTF
TGTGCCAGCAGCTTTCGGCCTCATAAACTTTCCTCTGGGGCCAACGTCCTGACTTTC
>.|TRBV20-1|TRBJ2-7|18|.
CSARDHRPGGIALYEQYF
TGCAGTGCTAGAGATCATCGTCCGGGGGGCATTGCGTTGTACGAGCAGTACTTC
>few|TRBV27|TRBJ2-3|14|.
CASSLGGNSDTQYF
TGTGCCAGCAGTTTAGGGGGCAATTCAGATACGCAGTATTTT
>few|TRBV5-1|TRBJ2-3|13|.
CASSAGSSDTQYF
TGCGCCAGCAGCGCGGGGTCCTCAGATACGCAGTATTTT
>few|TRBV20-1|TRBJ2-1|20|TRBD2
CSAREAPGLAGRALYNEQFF
TGCAGTGCTAGAGAGGCCCCCGGTCTAGCGGGGAGAGCTCTGTACAATGAGCAGTTCTTC
>few|TRBV11-1|TRBJ2-3|15|.
CASSPTGLESDTQYF
TGTGCCAGCAGCCCCACAGGGTTGGAGTCAGATACGCAGTATTTT
>few|TRBV20-1|TRBJ1-1|17|TRBD1
CSARLTPGQGLSTEAFF
TGCAGTGCTAGACTTACTCCGGGACAGGGGCTTTCTACTGAAGCTTTCTTT
>few|TRBV12-3/TRBV12-4|TRBJ1-1|14|.
CASSILLMNTEAFF
TGTGCCAGCAGTATCCTGCTTATGAACACTGAAGCTTTCTTT
>.|TRBV12-3/TRBV12-4|TRBJ2-1|16|TRBD2
CASSLPGLAATHEQFF
TGTGCCAGCAGTTTACCGGGACTAGCGGCGACCCATGAGCAGTTCTTC